This T cell receptor beta chain was retrieved from a study of T cells after yellow fever vaccination. Looking at the study overall: Where fractions had low cell numbers, libraries were prepared from them with the SMART-Seq v4 Ultra Low Input RNA kit.

The study, taken as a whole, reports: CD4 and CD8 compartments shared a small share of clonotypes, likely from convergent recombination. Most clones from primary vaccination resurfaced after the booster (96% CD4, less than 90% CD8).

TCRdb passed the 5' RACE reads through MiXCR, listing each CDR3 protein once. The sample yields about 85,000 distinct CDR3 sequences, about an eighth seen once. This sequence originates from a man aged 18 to 30 who received the YFV17D yellow fever vaccine. Source: CD8+ T cells not binding an NS4B(214-222) dextramer, sorted from PBMCs, taken approximately 20 days after the first yellow fever vaccination.

CDR3 amino acids: CASIIPGAHEQYV. As DNA, the CDR3 is TGTGCCAGCATCATACCGGGAGCTCACGAGCAGTACGTC. The chain employs TRBV2 and TRBJ2-7; perhaps TRBD2 as D (6 bases). The CDR3 covers 13 residues. Trimming took 7 bases from V and 5 from J, leaving 15 bases between them. The germline V gene encodes CDR1 SNHLY and CDR2 FYNNEI.